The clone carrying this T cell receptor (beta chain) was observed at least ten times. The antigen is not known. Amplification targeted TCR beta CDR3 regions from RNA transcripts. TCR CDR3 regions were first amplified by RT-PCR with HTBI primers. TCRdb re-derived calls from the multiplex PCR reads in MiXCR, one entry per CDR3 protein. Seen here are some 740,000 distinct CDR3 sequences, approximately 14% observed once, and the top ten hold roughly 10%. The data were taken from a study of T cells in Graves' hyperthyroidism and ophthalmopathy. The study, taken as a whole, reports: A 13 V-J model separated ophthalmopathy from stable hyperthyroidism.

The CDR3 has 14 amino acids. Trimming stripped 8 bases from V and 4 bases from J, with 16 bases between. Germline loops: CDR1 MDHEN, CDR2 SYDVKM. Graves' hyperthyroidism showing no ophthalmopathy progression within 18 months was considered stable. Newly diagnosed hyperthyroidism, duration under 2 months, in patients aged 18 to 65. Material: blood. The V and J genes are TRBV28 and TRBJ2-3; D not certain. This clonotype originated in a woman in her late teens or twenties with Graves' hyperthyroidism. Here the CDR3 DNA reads TGTGCCAGCCAACGCGCGTATATGGCAGATACGCAGTATTTT. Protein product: CASQRAYMADTQYF.